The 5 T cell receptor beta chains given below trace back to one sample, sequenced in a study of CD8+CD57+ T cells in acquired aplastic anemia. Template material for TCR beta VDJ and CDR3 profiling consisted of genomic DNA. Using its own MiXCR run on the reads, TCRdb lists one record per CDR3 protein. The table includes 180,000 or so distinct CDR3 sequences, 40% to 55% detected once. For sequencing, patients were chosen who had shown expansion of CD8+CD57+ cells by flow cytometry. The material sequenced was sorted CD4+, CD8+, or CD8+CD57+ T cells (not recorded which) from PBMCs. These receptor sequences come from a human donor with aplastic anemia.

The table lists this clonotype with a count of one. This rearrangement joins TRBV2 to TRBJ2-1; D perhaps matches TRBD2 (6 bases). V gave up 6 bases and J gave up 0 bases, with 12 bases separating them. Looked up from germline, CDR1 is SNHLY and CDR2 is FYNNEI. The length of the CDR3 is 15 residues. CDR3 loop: CASRYGRSSYNEQFF. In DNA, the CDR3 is TGTGCCAGCAGGTACGGGAGAAGCTCCTACAATGAGCAGTTCTTC.

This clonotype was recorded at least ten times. CDR3 sequence: CASGNTHSGNTIYF. CDR3 nucleotide sequence: TGTGCCAGCGGAAACACTCACTCTGGAAACACCATATATTTT. The genes are TRBV6-1 and TRBJ1-3; D call uncertain. The V end lost 8 bases, the J end lost 0 bases, and 11 bases lay between the germline ends. Germline V lookup: CDR1 MNHNS, CDR2 SASEGT. The CDR3 length is 14 residues.

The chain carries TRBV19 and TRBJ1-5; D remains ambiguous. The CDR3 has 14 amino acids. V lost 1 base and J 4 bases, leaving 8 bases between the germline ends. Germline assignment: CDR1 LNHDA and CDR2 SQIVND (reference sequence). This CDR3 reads CASSIVFGNQPQHF. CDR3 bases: TGTGCCAGTAGTATAGTTTTCGGGAATCAGCCCCAGCATTTT. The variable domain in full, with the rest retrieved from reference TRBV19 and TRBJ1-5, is DGGITQSPKYLFRKEGQNVTLSCEQNLNHDAMYWYRQDPGQGLRLIYYSQIVNDFQKGDIAEGYSVSREKKESFPLTVTSAQKNPTAFYLCASSIVFGNQPQHFGDGTRLSIL.

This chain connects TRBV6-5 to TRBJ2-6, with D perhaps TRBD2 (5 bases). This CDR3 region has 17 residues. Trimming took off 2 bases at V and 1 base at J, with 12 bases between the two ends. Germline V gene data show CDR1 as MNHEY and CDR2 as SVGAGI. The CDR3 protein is CASSYGWGVSGANVLTF. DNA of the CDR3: TGTGCCAGCAGTTACGGCTGGGGAGTTTCTGGGGCCAACGTCCTGACTTTC.

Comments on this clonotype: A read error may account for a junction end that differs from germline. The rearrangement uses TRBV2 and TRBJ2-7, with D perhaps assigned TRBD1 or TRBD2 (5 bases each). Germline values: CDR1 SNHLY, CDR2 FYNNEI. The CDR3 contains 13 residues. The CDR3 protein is CASSTHEGPEQYF. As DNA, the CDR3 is TGCGCCAGCAGTACCCACGAGGGGCCAGAGCAGTACTTC.